This TCR beta chain was sequenced during a study of PD-1 blockade in classical Hodgkin lymphoma. Germline CDR1 is SGHRS and CDR2 is YFSETQ. The CDR3 is 13 residues long. The V end lost 7 bases, the J end lost 8 bases, and 18 bases lay between the germline ends. Sequencing used immunoSEQ multiplex PCR; TCRdb keeps in-frame clones, though not all of them. The table lists 18,000 or so clones, 70% of them singletons, with roughly 2.6% in the top ten. Study-wide results and limits: Lower baseline TCR diversity was reported for newly diagnosed patients than for healthy donors.

Concerning this clone: Its target is unknown.

The time point was: cycle 4 day 1 (C4D1), after six to seven weeks of nivolumab. Relapses following autologous stem cell transplantation were seen in all patients, with brentuximab vedotin exposure varying. Magnetic negative selection served to purify CD4+ T cells out of PBMCs that had been thawed. This clonotype originated in a human donor with classical Hodgkin lymphoma. The sample in question was CD4+ T cells from blood, obtained before the fourth cycle of nivolumab. The rearrangement uses TRBV5-1 and TRBJ1-2; D is ambiguous. CDR3 protein: CASRSRTGGGYTF. CDR3 nucleotides: TGCGCCAGCCGATCTCGGACGGGAGGAGGCTACACCTTC.